This entry describes one TCR beta chain. The data belong to a study of blood T cell repertoires in COVID-19. About the research overall: Samples taken during acute and convalescent COVID-19 were collected in the United States, Italy and Spain. T cells, B-cell-depleted T cells, or PBMCs provided the cDNA or gDNA that served as material.

Profiled with immunoSEQ multiplex PCR; TCRdb holds only in-frame clones, not every one. The sample has hundreds of thousands of clones; 70% to 90% are singletons. Losses at the gene ends were 2 bases for V and 8 bases for J; bases not matched to a gene: 9. Germline V gene sequence: CDR1 KGHSH, CDR2 LQKENI. The CDR3 consists of 16 residues. The chain joins TRBV18 to TRBJ1-4; 9 bases agree with TRBD1. The receptor was isolated from a man in his forties or fifties with acute or convalescent COVID-19. The sequencing input was peripheral blood. CDR3 sequence (DNA): TGTGCCAGCTCACCAACGACGGGACAGGGAAAGGAAAAACTGTTTTTT. This gives the protein CASSPTTGQGKEKLFF.